This T cell receptor (beta chain) appears in the sequencing data of a study of OX40 agonist ivuxolimab in advanced cancers. Study-level information: Patients undergoing dose escalation presented with hepatocellular carcinoma, melanoma, renal cell or head and neck cancer.

Produced via immunoSEQ multiplex PCR; TCRdb's table is partial and in-frame only. Of fewer than 75,000 clones in the sample, around 87% are singletons; the top ten hold roughly 3.7%. In regard to this clone: Its antigen remains unknown.

Baseline was the first blood sampling point, followed by cycle 4 day 1 and cycle 7 day 1. The study, taken as a whole, reports: Clonal expansion was seen in CD4+ and CD8+ blood T cells by week 6 at 0.1 to 3.0 mg/kg.

The input for sequencing was CD4+ or CD8+ T cells sorted from blood, taken in a trial of the OX40 agonist ivuxolimab. This clonotype was sampled from an adult with an advanced solid tumor such as melanoma, head and neck, liver or kidney cancer.

The CDR3 DNA sequence: TGTGCCAGCAGTACCTGGGGTAGCACAGATACGCAGTATTTT. Residues: CASSTWGSTDTQYF. The chain uses TRBV25-1 and TRBJ2-3, with D hard to call. From germline, CDR1 is MGHDK and CDR2 SYGVNS. The germline V and J ends were trimmed by 5 bases and 0 bases, with 9 bases remaining between them. The CDR3 is 14 residues long.